The present entry profiles one T cell receptor beta chain with its context. The antigen remains unidentified. A sample-barcoded 5' primer and a J-beta primer mix were used in a second PCR of roughly 6 to 11 cycles. Each cDNA molecule, via a template-switch adaptor with 12 random nucleotides, was tagged. TCRdb re-called the 5' RACE reads with MiXCR, one entry per CDR3 protein. The data show about 1.4 million distinct CDR3 sequences, roughly 64% seen once. These data are taken from a study of blood T cells in healthy people across ages. The study, taken as a whole, reports: What prevented conclusive comparison of naive and antigen-experienced cells was that PBMCs were unsorted. Researchers deemed the diversity estimates from one million T cells underestimates.

The study drew donors from healthy Caucasian individuals in Russia aged roughly 6 to 90. The CDR3 consists of 14 residues. Germline values: CDR1 MNHGY, CDR2 SAAAGT. The rearrangement joins TRBV6-8 to TRBJ2-4; 7 bases map to TRBD1. The J call may be mistaken, given a closer DNA end match to TRBJ2-5. The source material was blood. The clonotype comes from a man aged 18-30 years in good health. The CDR3 DNA sequence: TGTGCCAGCAGCCACGACAGGGACCAAGAGACCCAGTACTTC. Its protein product is CASSHDRDQETQYF.